A selection of T cell receptor beta chains follows, all from one sample in a study of blood T cell repertoires in COVID-19. Libraries were prepared by immunoSEQ multiplex PCR; TCRdb keeps only in-frame clonotypes and omits some of them. Of about 220,000 clones in the sample, 86% were seen once. The sample taken for sequencing was peripheral blood. The receptors come from a woman between 50 and 59 years old with COVID-19, enrolled during active disease. The conserved cysteine and the conserved F or W are not part of the CDR3 here.

V gene: TRBV24-1
J gene: TRBJ1-5
CDR3 protein: ATSDLSGNQPQH

V gene: TRBV4-1
J gene: TRBJ2-6
CDR3 protein: ASSQERLSGANVLT

V gene: TRBV5-6
J gene: TRBJ2-4
CDR3 protein: ASSPFTSFLNIQY

V gene: TRBV12-5
J gene: TRBJ1-5
CDR3 protein: ASGFITGDNSNQPQH

V gene: TRBV7-9
J gene: TRBJ1-4
CDR3 protein: ASSPDRGNEKLF

V gene: TRBV7-3
J gene: TRBJ1-1
CDR3 protein: ASSLIGGGEAF

V gene: TRBV7-6
J gene: TRBJ1-1
CDR3 protein: ASSTQAVTTEAF

V gene: TRBV18
J gene: TRBJ2-3
CDR3 protein: ASSPRGTSGDTQY

V gene: TRBV15
J gene: TRBJ1-2
CDR3 protein: ATSRDLGEAGGYT

V gene: TRBV15
J gene: TRBJ1-2
CDR3 protein: ATSRDPPGQGTLNYGYT

V gene: TRBV27
J gene: TRBJ2-2
CDR3 protein: ASRTGTLNTGELF

V gene: TRBV5-1
J gene: TRBJ1-3
CDR3 protein: ASSLEGGGVFGSGNTIY

V gene: TRBV5-6
J gene: TRBJ2-3
CDR3 protein: ASSSLLAGGPTDTQY

V gene: TRBV5-5
J gene: TRBJ2-2
CDR3 protein: ASRPGLVDTGELF

V gene: TRBV7-2
J gene: TRBJ2-1
CDR3 protein: ASSLLGGRSANEQF

V gene: TRBV5-1
J gene: TRBJ1-6
CDR3 protein: ASSLTTGGNSPLH

V gene: TRBV3-1/TRBV3-2
J gene: TRBJ2-5
CDR3 protein: ASSQASGTQY

V gene: TRBV7-2
J gene: TRBJ2-7
CDR3 protein: ASSLRFSGVEQY

V gene: TRBV6-2/TRBV6-3
J gene: TRBJ2-5
CDR3 protein: ASSQAAAGALQETQY

V gene: TRBV11-2
J gene: TRBJ1-2
CDR3 protein: ASNLVGQGYYGYT

V gene: TRBV12-3/TRBV12-4
J gene: TRBJ1-1
CDR3 protein: ASRGLMNTEAF

V gene: TRBV12-3/TRBV12-4
J gene: TRBJ1-5
CDR3 protein: ASSFQGAQPQH

V gene: TRBV9
J gene: TRBJ1-1
CDR3 protein: ASSYGQGGTEAF

V gene: TRBV5-1
J gene: TRBJ1-1
CDR3 protein: ASAPGPIGGEAF

V gene: TRBV28
J gene: TRBJ1-6
CDR3 protein: ASRSTPSYNSPLH

V gene: TRBV7-2
J gene: TRBJ1-5
CDR3 protein: ASSFTQGPNQPQH

V gene: TRBV2
J gene: TRBJ2-3
CDR3 protein: ASSVGVPRAEAQY

V gene: TRBV7-3
J gene: TRBJ2-3
CDR3 protein: ASSRFGRGSSTDTQY

V gene: TRBV27
J gene: TRBJ1-1
CDR3 protein: ASIRGTEAF

V gene: TRBV6-5
J gene: TRBJ1-1
CDR3 protein: ASSQGRGTEAF

V gene: TRBV12-3/TRBV12-4
J gene: TRBJ1-2
CDR3 protein: ASSVTGTYGYT

V gene: TRBV5-1
J gene: TRBJ1-1
CDR3 protein: ASSFQAGVNTEAF

V gene: TRBV21-1
J gene: TRBJ1-5
CDR3 protein: ASSLTGVQPQH

V gene: TRBV7-9
J gene: TRBJ1-4
CDR3 protein: ASSRRTGTVNEKLF

V gene: TRBV6-2/TRBV6-3
J gene: TRBJ2-7
CDR3 protein: ASSYGLTSGGSSYEQY

V gene: TRBV28
J gene: TRBJ2-3
CDR3 protein: ASSPGPTGDTQY

V gene: TRBV3-1/TRBV3-2
J gene: TRBJ1-4
CDR3 protein: ASSLFGPNEKLF

V gene: TRBV7-2
J gene: TRBJ2-2
CDR3 protein: ASSARRGGHTGELF

V gene: TRBV19
J gene: TRBJ2-6
CDR3 protein: ASSRFLQGSGANVLT

V gene: TRBV6-5
J gene: TRBJ2-1
CDR3 protein: ASSYSGQGNEQF

V gene: TRBV5-5
J gene: TRBJ1-5
CDR3 protein: ASSQRSGLENQPQH